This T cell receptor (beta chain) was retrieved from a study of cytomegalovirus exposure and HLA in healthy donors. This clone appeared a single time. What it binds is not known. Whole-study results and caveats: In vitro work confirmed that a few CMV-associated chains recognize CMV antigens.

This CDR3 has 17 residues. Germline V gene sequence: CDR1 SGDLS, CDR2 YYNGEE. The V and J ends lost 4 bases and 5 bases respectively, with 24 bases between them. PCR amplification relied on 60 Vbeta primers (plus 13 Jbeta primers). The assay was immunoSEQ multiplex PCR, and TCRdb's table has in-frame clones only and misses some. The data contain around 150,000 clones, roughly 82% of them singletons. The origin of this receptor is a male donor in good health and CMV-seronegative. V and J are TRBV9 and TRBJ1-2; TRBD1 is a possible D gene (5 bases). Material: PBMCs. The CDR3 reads CASSRVGGDFTGYGYTF. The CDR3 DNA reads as TGTGCCAGCAGCCGGGTCGGGGGAGACTTTACGGGGTATGGCTACACCTTC.